The 6 T cell receptor beta chains below were found in one sample sequenced in a study of blood T cell repertoires in COVID-19. Data came from immunoSEQ multiplex PCR; TCRdb stores just in-frame clones and leaves some out. In the table there are under 250,000 clones, 65% to 85% of which are singletons. The sequenced sample was peripheral blood. The receptors were sampled from a woman in her twenties or thirties who had recovered from COVID-19.

The V call is TRBV6-6, the J call TRBJ2-3, with 9 positions matching TRBD1. Germline values: CDR1 MNHNY, CDR2 SVGAGI (reference sequence). The CDR3 loop spans 16 amino acids. The V segment lost 4 bases and the J segment 2 bases; nucleotides outside the gene matches: 7. Here the CDR3 DNA reads TGTGCCAGCAGTTCTCAACAGGGGGCGATCACAGATACGCAGTATTTT. Its protein is CASSSQQGAITDTQYF.

The rearrangement joins TRBV14 to TRBJ1-3; 7 bases are shared with TRBD1. Germline CDR1 is SGHDN and CDR2 is FVKESK. This CDR3 is 15 amino acids long. V shed 4 bases, J shed 1 base, and the junction held 4 bases outside the gene matches. Written as DNA, the CDR3 is TGTGCCAGCAGCCGCGACAGGGTGTCTGGAAACACCATATATTTT. It specifies CASSRDRVSGNTIYF.

The V and J genes are TRBV6-5 and TRBJ2-7; D is uncertain. V dropped 0 bases and J dropped 4 bases, with 7 bases sitting between them. The germline V gene encodes CDR1 MNHEY and CDR2 SVGAGI. The CDR3 is made up of 13 amino acids. The CDR3 sequence is CASSYSAEYEQYF. The DNA of the CDR3 is TGTGCCAGCAGTTACTCGGCGGAGTACGAGCAGTACTTC.

V and J are TRBV3-1 (or the pseudogene TRBV3-2) and TRBJ2-2; D remains ambiguous. CDR3 length: 14 residues. The V gene lost 5 bases and the J gene lost 7 bases, with 14 bases spanning the gap. CDR1 and CDR2 from the germline V gene are LGHDT and YNNKEL (reference sequence). CDR3 sequence (DNA): TGTGCCAGCAGCGAGCCCACAGCCCACGGGGAGCTGTTTTTT. Amino acid sequence: CASSEPTAHGELFF.

The V and J genes are TRBV10-1 and TRBJ2-3; possibly TRBD2 for D (6 bases). The CDR3 covers 17 residues. V lost 5 bases and J 5 bases, leaving 23 bases between the germline ends. The V gene's germline CDR1 is WNHNN and CDR2 SYGVQD (reference sequence). The CDR3 sequence is CASSPKSRGEEGDTQYF. DNA for the CDR3: TGCGCCAGCAGTCCAAAATCTAGGGGCGAGGAGGGAGATACGCAGTATTTT.

V and J are TRBV6-5 and TRBJ1-1; TRBD1 aligns across 7 bases. Germline V CDR1 and CDR2: MNHEY, SVGAGI. The CDR3 has 14 residues. V was pared by 7 bases and J by 1 base, with 6 bases of the junction left unmatched. The CDR3 loop reads CASKEGTANTEAFF. CDR3 DNA sequence: TGTGCCAGCAAGGAGGGGACAGCGAACACTGAAGCTTTCTTT.